This is a list of T cell receptor beta chains from one sample in a study of T-cell memory formation after mild COVID-19. TCRdb independently ran MiXCR on the 5' RACE reads; one entry per CDR3 protein. This table has 50,000 or so distinct CDR3 sequences, 25% to 35% appearing once. Source material: PBMCs or a T cell subset sorted from them (not recorded which). Every receptor here comes from a man younger than 35 who had mild COVID-19 (a few samples of this study predate the infection). Cell type and time point are not known. The CDR3 runs from the conserved cysteine through the conserved F or W. A D gene is named only where the DNA matches it firmly. Not every row has a clone size; where given, it reads once, few, many or a size class.

len	j_gene	v_gene	abundance	d_gene	CDR3nt	CDR3aa
14	TRBJ2-7	TRBV6-6	many	.	TGTGCCAGCAGTAACGGGGAGAGCTCCTACGAGCAGTACTTC	CASSNGESSYEQYF
13	TRBJ2-7	TRBV4-1	few	.	TGCGCCAGCAGCCTCCGGGTCTCCTACGAGCAGTACTTC	CASSLRVSYEQYF
15	TRBJ2-3	TRBV7-2	.	TRBD2	TGTGCCAGCAGCTTTAGCGGGGGAGGTTTAGATACGCAGTATTTT	CASSFSGGGLDTQYF
13	TRBJ1-1	TRBV29-1	few	.	TGCAGCGTTGTCGGTACAGGGAGTACTGAAGCTTTCTTT	CSVVGTGSTEAFF
16	TRBJ2-5	TRBV7-2	few	TRBD2	TGTGCCAGCAGCCTTGAGGGAGCGGGGGGGCGAGAGACCCAGTACTTC	CASSLEGAGGRETQYF
15	TRBJ2-7	TRBV6-2/TRBV6-3	.	.	TGTGCCAGCACTCCCGTGCAGGGGGGTTTGGGCGAGCAGTACTTC	CASTPVQGGLGEQYF
13	TRBJ1-1	TRBV11-3	.	TRBD1	TGTGCCAAGCGACAGGGACAGAACACTGAAGCTTTCTTT	CAKRQGQNTEAFF
17	TRBJ2-3	TRBV7-9	.	TRBD2	TGTGCCAGCAGTCCGGGACTAGCGGGGGGATGGACAGATACGCAGTATTTT	CASSPGLAGGWTDTQYF
15	TRBJ2-3	TRBV7-7	many	TRBD2	TGTGCTAGCAGCTACGCAGCGGGGGGCACAGATACGCAGTATTTT	CASSYAAGGTDTQYF
12	TRBJ2-1	TRBV6-2/TRBV6-3	.	.	TGTGCCAGCAGTTACACGGTGCATGAGCAGTTCTTC	CASSYTVHEQFF
15	TRBJ2-2	TRBV7-2	.	.	TGTGCCAGCAGCTTATGGGGGGCGGTAGCCGGGGAGCTGTTTTTT	CASSLWGAVAGELFF
15	TRBJ2-7	TRBV7-7	.	TRBD1	TGTGCCAGCAGCCCAGGACAGGGAAAATCCTACGAGCAGTACTTC	CASSPGQGKSYEQYF
15	TRBJ2-2	TRBV6-2/TRBV6-3	few	.	TGTGCCAGCAGTTACTCCCTAGCGTCGGCCGGGGAGCTGTTTTTT	CASSYSLASAGELFF
14	TRBJ2-1	TRBV6-6	many	.	TGTGCCAGCACGACAGGTGTCTTCTACAATGAGCAGTTCTTC	CASTTGVFYNEQFF
15	TRBJ2-1	TRBV15	.	.	TGTGCCACCAGCAGTATGGGGGGGCGGCACAATGAGCAGTTCTTC	CATSSMGGRHNEQFF
14	TRBJ2-7	TRBV28	.	TRBD1	TGTGCCAGCAGACGACAGGGACCGAGATACGAGCAGTACTTC	CASRRQGPRYEQYF
14	TRBJ2-5	TRBV4-3	.	.	TGCGCCAGCAGCCAAGATAGGAGTCTGGAGACCCAGTACTTC	CASSQDRSLETQYF
16	TRBJ2-3	TRBV4-1	.	.	TGCGCCAGCAGCCATTTGGACAGAGCTAGCACAGATACGCAGTATTTT	CASSHLDRASTDTQYF
15	TRBJ2-7	TRBV7-8	.	TRBD2	TGTGCCAGCAGCTCTCGGGGGGGTAGTAACTACGAGCAGTACTTC	CASSSRGGSNYEQYF
15	TRBJ2-2	TRBV3-1	few	.	TGTGCCAGCAGCCAGGTTAGGGCGAACACCGGGGAGCTGTTTTTT	CASSQVRANTGELFF